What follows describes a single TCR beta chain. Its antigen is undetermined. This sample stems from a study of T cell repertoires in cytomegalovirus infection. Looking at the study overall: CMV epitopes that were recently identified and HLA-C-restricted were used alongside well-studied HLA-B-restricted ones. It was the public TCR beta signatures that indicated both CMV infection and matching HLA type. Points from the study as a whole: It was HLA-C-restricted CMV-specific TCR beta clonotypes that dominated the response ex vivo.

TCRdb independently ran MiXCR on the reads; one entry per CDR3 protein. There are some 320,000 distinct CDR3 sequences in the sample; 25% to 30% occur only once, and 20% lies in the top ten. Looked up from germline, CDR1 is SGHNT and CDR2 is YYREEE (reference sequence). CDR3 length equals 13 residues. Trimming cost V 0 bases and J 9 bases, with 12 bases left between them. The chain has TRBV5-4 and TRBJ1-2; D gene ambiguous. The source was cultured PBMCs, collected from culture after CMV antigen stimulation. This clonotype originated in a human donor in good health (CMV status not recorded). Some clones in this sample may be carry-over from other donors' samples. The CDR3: CASSLGPDDSYTF. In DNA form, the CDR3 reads TGTGCCAGCAGCTTGGGGCCAGATGACAGCTACACCTTC.